These T cell receptor beta chains were read from a single sample in a study of CD8 T cells in ankylosing spondylitis. TCRdb re-called the 5' RACE reads with MiXCR, one entry per CDR3 protein. The sample has over 150,000 distinct CDR3 sequences; around 13% are singletons. The sample taken for sequencing was blood, either unsorted or a sorted T cell fraction (not recorded which). Receptor source: a male donor with ankylosing spondylitis or in good health (not recorded which). CDR3s leave out the opening cysteine and the closing phenylalanine or tryptophan.

V gene: TRBV4-1
CDR3 protein: ASSPPGAYGYT

V gene: TRBV20-1
CDR3 protein: SGLAGVEQF

V gene: TRBV20-1
CDR3 protein: SARSTGKETQY

V gene: TRBV7-9
CDR3 protein: ASSAPNEQF

V gene: TRBV5-1
CDR3 protein: ASSETGYAEAF

V gene: TRBV7-2
CDR3 protein: ASSLARGLTGELF

V gene: TRBV27
CDR3 protein: ASGPGATYEQY

V gene: TRBV29-1
CDR3 protein: SVLQGADGYT

V gene: TRBV7-9
CDR3 protein: ASSPPAGPRGADTQY

V gene: TRBV7-9
CDR3 protein: AVNRGIYGYT